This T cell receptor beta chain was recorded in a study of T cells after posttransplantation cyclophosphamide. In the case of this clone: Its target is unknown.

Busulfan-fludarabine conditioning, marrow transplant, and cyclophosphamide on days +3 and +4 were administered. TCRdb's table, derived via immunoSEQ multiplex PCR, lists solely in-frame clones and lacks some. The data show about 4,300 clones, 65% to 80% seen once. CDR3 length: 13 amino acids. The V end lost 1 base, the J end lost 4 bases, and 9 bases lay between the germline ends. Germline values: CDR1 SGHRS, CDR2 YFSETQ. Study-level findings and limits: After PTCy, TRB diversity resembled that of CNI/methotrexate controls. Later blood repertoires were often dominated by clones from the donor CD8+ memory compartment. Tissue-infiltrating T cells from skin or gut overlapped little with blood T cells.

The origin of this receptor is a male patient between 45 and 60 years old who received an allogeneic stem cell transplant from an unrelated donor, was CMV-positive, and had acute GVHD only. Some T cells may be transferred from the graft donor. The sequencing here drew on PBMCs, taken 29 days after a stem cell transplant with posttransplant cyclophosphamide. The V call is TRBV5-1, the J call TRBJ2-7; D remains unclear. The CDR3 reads CASSLYSGYEQYF. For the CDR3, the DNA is TGCGCCAGCAGCTTGTATAGTGGTTACGAGCAGTACTTC.